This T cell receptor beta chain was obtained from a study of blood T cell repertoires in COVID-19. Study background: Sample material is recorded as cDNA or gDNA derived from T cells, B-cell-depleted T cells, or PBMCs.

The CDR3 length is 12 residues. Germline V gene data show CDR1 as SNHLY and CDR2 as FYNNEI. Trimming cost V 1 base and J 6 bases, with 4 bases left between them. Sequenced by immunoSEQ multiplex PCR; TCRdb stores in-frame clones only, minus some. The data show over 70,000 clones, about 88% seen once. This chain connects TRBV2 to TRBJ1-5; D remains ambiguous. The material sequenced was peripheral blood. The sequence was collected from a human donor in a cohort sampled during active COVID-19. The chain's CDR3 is CASSEGSQPQHF. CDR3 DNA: TGTGCCAGCAGTGAAGGCAGTCAGCCCCAGCATTTT.